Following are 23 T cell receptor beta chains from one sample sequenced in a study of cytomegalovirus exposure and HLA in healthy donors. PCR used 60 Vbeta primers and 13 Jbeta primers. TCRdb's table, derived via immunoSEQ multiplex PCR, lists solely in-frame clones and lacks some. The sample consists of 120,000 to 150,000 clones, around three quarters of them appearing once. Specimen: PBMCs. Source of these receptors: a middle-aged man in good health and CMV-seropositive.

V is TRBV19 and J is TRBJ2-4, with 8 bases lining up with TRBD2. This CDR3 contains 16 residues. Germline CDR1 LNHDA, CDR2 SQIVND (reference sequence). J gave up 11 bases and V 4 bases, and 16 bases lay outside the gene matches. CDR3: CASSRGSGRGTYVQYF. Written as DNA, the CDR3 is TGTGCCAGTAGTAGAGGGAGCGGGAGAGGGACCTACGTTCAGTACTTC.

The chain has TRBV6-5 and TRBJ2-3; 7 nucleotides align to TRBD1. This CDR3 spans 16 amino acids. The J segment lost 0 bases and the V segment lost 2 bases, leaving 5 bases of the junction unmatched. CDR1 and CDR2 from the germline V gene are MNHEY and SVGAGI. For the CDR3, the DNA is TGTGCCAGCAGTTACGAACAGGGGATTAGCACAGATACGCAGTATTTT. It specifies CASSYEQGISTDTQYF.

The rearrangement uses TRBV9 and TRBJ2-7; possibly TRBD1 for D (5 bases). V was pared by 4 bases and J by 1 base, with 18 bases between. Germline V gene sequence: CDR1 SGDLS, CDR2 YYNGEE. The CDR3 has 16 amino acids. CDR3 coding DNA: TGTGCCAGCAGCCGACGACAGTTCCCGGAGTCCTACGAGCAGTACTTC. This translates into CASSRRQFPESYEQYF.

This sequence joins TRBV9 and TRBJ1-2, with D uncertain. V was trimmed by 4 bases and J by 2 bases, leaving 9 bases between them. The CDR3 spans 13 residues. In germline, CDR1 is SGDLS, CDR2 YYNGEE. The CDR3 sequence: CASSLAGNYGYTF. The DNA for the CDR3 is TGTGCCAGCAGCCTTGCGGGGAACTATGGCTACACCTTC.

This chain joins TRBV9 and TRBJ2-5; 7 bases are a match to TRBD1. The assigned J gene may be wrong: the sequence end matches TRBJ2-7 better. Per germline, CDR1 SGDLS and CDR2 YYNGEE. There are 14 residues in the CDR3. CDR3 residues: CASSLGQDAYEQYF. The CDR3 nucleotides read TGTGCCAGCAGCCTAGGACAGGACGCCTACGAGCAGTACTTC.

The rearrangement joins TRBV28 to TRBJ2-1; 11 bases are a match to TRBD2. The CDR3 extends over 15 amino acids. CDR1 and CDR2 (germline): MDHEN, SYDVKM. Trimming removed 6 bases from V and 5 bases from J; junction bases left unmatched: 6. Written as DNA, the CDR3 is TGTGCCAGCAGCACTAGCGGGAGTAGGAACAATGAGCAGTTCTTC. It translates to CASSTSGSRNNEQFF.

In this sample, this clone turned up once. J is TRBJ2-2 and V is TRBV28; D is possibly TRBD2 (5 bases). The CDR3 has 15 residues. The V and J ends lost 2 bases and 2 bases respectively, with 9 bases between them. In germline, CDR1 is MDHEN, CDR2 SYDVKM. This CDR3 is CASSLIAPNTGELFF. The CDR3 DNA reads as TGTGCCAGCAGTTTAATAGCGCCAAACACCGGGGAGCTGTTTTTT.

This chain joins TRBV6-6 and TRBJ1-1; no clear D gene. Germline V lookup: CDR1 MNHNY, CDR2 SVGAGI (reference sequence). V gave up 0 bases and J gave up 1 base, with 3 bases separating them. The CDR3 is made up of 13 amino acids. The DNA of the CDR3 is TGTGCCAGCAGTTACTCGGCGAACACTGAAGCTTTCTTT. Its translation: CASSYSANTEAFF.

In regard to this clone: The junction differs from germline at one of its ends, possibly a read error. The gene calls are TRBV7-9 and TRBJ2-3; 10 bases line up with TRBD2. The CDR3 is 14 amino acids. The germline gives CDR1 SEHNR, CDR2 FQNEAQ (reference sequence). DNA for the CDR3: TGTTCCAGCAGCTTAAGCGGGAGGGGAGATACGCAGTATTTT. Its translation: CSSSLSGRGDTQYF.

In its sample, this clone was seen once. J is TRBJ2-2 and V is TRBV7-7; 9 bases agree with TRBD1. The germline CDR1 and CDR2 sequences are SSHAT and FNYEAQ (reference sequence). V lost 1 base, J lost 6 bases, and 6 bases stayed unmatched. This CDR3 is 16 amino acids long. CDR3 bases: TGTGCCAGCAGCTTAGTACAGGGGGCGAGGTCCGGGGAGCTGTTTTTT. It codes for CASSLVQGARSGELFF.

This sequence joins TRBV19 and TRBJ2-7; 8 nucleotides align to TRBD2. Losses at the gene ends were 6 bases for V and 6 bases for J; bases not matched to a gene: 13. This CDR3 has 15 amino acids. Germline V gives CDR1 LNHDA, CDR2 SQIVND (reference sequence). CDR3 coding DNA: TGTGCCAGTAGCCTAACCGGGACTAGGGCGCGCGAGCAGTACTTC. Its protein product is CASSLTGTRAREQYF. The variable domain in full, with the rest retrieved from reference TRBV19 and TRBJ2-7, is DGGITQSPKYLFRKEGQNVTLSCEQNLNHDAMYWYRQDPGQGLRLIYYSQIVNDFQKGDIAEGYSVSREKKESFPLTVTSAQKNPTAFYLCASSLTGTRAREQYFGPGTRLTVT.

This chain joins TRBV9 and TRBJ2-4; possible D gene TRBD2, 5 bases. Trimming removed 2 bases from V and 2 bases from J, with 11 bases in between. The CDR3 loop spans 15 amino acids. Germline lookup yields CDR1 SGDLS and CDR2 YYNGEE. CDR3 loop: CASSVGGGTKNIQYF. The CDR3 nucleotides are TGTGCCAGCAGCGTGGGCGGAGGCACCAAAAACATTCAGTACTTC.

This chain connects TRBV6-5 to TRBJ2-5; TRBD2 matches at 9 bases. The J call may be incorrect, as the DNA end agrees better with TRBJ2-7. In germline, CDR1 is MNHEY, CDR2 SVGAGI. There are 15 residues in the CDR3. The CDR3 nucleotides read TGTGCCAGCAGCACTAATAGCGGGAGAGCCTACGAGCAGTACTTC. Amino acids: CASSTNSGRAYEQYF.

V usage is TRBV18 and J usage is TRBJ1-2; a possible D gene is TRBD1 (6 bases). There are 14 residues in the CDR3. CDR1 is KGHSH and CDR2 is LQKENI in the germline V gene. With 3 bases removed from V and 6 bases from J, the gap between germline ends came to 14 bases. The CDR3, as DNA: TGTGCCAGCTCACCGTCAGACAGGTCAAATGGCTACACCTTC. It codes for CASSPSDRSNGYTF. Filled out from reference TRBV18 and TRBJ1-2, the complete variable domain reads NAGVMQNPRHLVRRRGQEARLRCSPMKGHSHVYWYRQLPEEGLKFMVYLQKENIIDESGMPKERFSAEFPKEGPSILRIQQVVRGDSAAYFCASSPSDRSNGYTFGSGTRLTVV.

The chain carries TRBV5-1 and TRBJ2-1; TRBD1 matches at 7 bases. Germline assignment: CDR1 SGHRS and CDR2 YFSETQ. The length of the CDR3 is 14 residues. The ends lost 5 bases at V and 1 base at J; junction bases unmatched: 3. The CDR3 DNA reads TGCGCCAGCAGGCCGGGACAGTCCTACAATGAGCAGTTCTTC. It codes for CASRPGQSYNEQFF.

The CDR3 spells CASSLGDYGNEQFF. As DNA, the CDR3 is TGTGCCAGCAGCTTAGGGGACTATGGGAATGAGCAGTTCTTC. The genes are TRBV7-7 and TRBJ2-1; 7 nucleotides agree with TRBD2. Germline CDR1 and CDR2: SSHAT and FNYEAQ (reference sequence). The CDR3 is 14 residues long. The V segment lost 1 base and the J segment 7 bases; nucleotides outside the gene matches: 4.

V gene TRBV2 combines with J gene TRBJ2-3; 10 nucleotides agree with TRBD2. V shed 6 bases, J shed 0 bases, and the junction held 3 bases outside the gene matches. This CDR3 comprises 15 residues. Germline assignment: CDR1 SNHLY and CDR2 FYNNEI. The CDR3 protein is CASRTSGSSTDTQYF. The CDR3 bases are TGTGCCAGCAGGACTAGCGGGTCTAGCACAGATACGCAGTATTTT. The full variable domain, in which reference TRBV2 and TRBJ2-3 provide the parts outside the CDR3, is EPEVTQTPSHQVTQMGQEVILRCVPISNHLYFYWYRQILGQKVEFLVSFYNNEISEKSEIFDDQFSVERPDGSNFTLKIRSTKLEDSAMYFCASRTSGSSTDTQYFGPGTRLTVL.

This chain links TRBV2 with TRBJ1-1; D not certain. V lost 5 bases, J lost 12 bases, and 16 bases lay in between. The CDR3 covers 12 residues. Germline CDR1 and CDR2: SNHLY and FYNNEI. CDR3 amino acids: CASSTDLAAPFF. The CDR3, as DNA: TGTGCCAGCAGTACCGACTTGGCCGCACCTTTCTTT. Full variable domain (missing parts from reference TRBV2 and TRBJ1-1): EPEVTQTPSHQVTQMGQEVILRCVPISNHLYFYWYRQILGQKVEFLVSFYNNEISEKSEIFDDQFSVERPDGSNFTLKIRSTKLEDSAMYFCASSTDLAAPFFGQGTRLTVV.

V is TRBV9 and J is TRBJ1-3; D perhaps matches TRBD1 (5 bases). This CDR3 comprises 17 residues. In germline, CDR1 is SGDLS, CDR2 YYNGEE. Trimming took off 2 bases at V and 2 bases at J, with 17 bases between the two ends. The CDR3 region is CASSVSRDSGPGNTIYF. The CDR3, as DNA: TGTGCCAGCAGCGTTTCCCGGGACTCAGGGCCTGGAAACACCATATATTTT.

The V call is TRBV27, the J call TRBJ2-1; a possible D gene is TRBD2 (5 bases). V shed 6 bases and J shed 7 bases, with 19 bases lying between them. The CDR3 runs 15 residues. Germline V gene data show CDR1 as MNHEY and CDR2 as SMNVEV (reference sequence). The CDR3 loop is CASSLLAAPGNEQFF. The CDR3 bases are TGTGCCAGCAGCCTTTTGGCGGCCCCGGGGAATGAGCAGTTCTTC.

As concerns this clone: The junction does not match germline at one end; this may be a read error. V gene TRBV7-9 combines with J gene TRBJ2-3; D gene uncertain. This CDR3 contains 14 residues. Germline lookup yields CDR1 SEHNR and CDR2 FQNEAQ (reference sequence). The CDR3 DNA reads TGTTCCAGCAGCCCACCGACTAGCACAGATACGCAGTATTTT. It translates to CSSSPPTSTDTQYF.

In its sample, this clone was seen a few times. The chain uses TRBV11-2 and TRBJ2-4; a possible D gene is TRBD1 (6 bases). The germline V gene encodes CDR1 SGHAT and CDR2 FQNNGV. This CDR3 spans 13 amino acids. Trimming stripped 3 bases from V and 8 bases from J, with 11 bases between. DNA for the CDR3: TGTGCCAGCAGCTTGGGGGCTTGGTACATTCAGTACTTC. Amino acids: CASSLGAWYIQYF.

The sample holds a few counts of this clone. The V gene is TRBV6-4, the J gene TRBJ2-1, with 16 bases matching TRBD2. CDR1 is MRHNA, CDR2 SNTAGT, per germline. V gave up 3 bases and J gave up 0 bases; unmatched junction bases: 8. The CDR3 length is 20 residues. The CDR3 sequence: CASSEEEGLAGGSSYNEQFF. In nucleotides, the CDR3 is TGTGCCAGCAGTGAGGAGGAGGGACTAGCGGGAGGGAGCTCCTACAATGAGCAGTTCTTC.